A selection of T cell receptor beta chains follows, all from one sample in a study of blood T cell repertoires in COVID-19. Only in-frame clones appear in the TCRdb table, and some are missing; sequencing was by immunoSEQ multiplex PCR. This sample has more than 250,000 clones, with 84% found just once. Sequencing used peripheral blood. The receptors derive from a human donor in a cohort sampled during active COVID-19. CDR3s include the opening cysteine and the closing phenylalanine or tryptophan. D genes are given only for firm matches. Not all rows give a size; the values are once, few, many and, for expanded clones, a class.

v_call	j_call	clone_size	cdr3_length	d_call	cdr3_aa	cdr3_nt
TRBV6-1	TRBJ2-3	.	15	TRBD1	CASSEPGQGTDTQYF	TGTGCCAGCAGTGAACCCGGACAGGGCACAGATACGCAGTATTTT
TRBV19	TRBJ2-1	.	14	.	CASNPDDRRNEQFF	TGTGCCAGTAACCCGGACGATAGGAGGAATGAGCAGTTCTTC
TRBV7-9	TRBJ1-2	.	15	TRBD1	CASSPSGQALHGYTF	TGTGCCAGCAGCCCATCGGGACAGGCCCTACATGGCTACACCTTC
TRBV5-6	TRBJ1-1	.	16	.	CASSWGRMRANTEAFF	TGTGCCAGCAGCTGGGGGCGGATGAGAGCGAACACTGAAGCTTTCTTT
TRBV19	TRBJ2-7	few	14	.	CASSRQVSSYEQYF	TGTGCCAGTAGTAGGCAGGTGAGCTCCTACGAGCAGTACTTC
TRBV19	TRBJ1-2	.	13	.	CASRRPGIYGYTF	TGTGCCAGTAGGAGACCGGGAATCTATGGCTACACCTTC
TRBV5-1	TRBJ1-2	.	14	.	CASSLSGSFYGYTF	TGCGCCAGCAGCCTTTCCGGGAGCTTCTATGGCTACACCTTC
TRBV10-2	TRBJ2-3	few	13	.	CASLGLSTDTQYF	TGCGCCAGCTTGGGACTTTCCACAGATACGCAGTATTTT
TRBV28	TRBJ2-7	.	15	.	CASSLVGSSSYEQYF	TGTGCCAGCAGTTTGGTGGGCTCGAGCTCCTACGAGCAGTACTTC
TRBV3-1/TRBV3-2	TRBJ2-5	.	16	.	CASSHLPGTPGETQYF	TGTGCCAGCAGCCATCTCCCCGGAACCCCAGGAGAGACCCAGTACTTC
TRBV2	TRBJ1-4	few	15	.	CASSELGRNNEKLFF	TGTGCCAGCAGTGAATTGGGGCGTAATAATGAAAAACTGTTTTTT
TRBV29-1	TRBJ1-3	.	14	TRBD1	CSTKGTDRYDTIYF	TGCAGCACCAAAGGGACAGATCGATACGACACCATATATTTT
TRBV3-1/TRBV3-2	TRBJ1-5	.	15	.	CASSQGVLLRGAQHF	TGTGCCAGCAGCCAAGGAGTTCTGCTCAGGGGAGCCCAGCATTTT